Below are 24 T cell receptor beta chains sequenced from a single sample in a study of patients with pleural tuberculosis (dated by TCRdb to between 2012 and 2015). The sample was run on an Illumina Genome Analyzer IIx. The public reads were run again by TCRdb, first through fastp at Q25 and then through MiXCR, and only productive beta chains were kept. Each CDR3 protein gets just one entry, which takes the most common genes and DNA from the rows behind it. The sample includes some 29,000 distinct CDR3 sequences, with about 18% observed a single time. The ten largest clones represent around 3.2% of the sample. Sequenced: peripheral blood. Receptors were obtained from a human donor with pleural tuberculosis.

The genes are TRBV2 and TRBJ1-1; D gene uncertain. This CDR3 contains 13 residues. Looked up from germline, CDR1 is SNHLY and CDR2 is FYNNEI. V lost 3 bases and J lost 3, with 8 bases in between. CDR3 nucleotide sequence: TGTGCCAGCAGTGACAGGCGGGACACTGAAGCTTTCTTT. This sequence encodes CASSDRRDTEAFF.

V usage is TRBV9 and J usage is TRBJ1-1; TRBD1 aligns across 7 bases. Germline V gene lookup returns CDR1 SGDLS and CDR2 YYNGEE. Trimming at V came to 5 bases and at J to 7 bases, leaving 11 bases not matched to a gene. The CDR3 runs to 14 residues. CDR3 residues: CASSSYRQGIEAFF. The CDR3, as DNA: TGTGCCAGCAGTTCGTACAGACAGGGCATTGAAGCTTTCTTT.

The chain couples TRBV6-1 to TRBJ1-1; 7 bases map to TRBD1. The CDR3 runs 15 residues. The V and J ends lost 4 bases and 1 base, in that order; junction bases with no gene match: 6. In germline, CDR1 is MNHNS, CDR2 SASEGT. The CDR3 DNA is TGTGCCAGCAGTGCCTTAGAGGGGGCGAACACTGAAGCTTTCTTT. Protein sequence: CASSALEGANTEAFF.

This clonotype was observed at least ten times. The gene calls are TRBV4-2 and TRBJ2-5, with 10 bases aligning to TRBD1. Germline values: CDR1 LGHNA, CDR2 YNFKEQ. J gave up 3 bases and V 4 bases, and 8 bases lay outside the gene matches. The CDR3 has 16 amino acids. CDR3 residues: CASSRGIGTGEETQYF. The CDR3 DNA reads as TGTGCCAGCAGCCGAGGTATCGGGACAGGGGAAGAGACCCAGTACTTC.

This clonotype was seen only once. A read error may produce the germline difference seen at one junction end. This sequence joins TRBV2 and TRBJ2-2; unclear D gene. The V gene's germline CDR1 is SNHLY and CDR2 FYNNEI. The CDR3 runs to 15 residues. CDR3 sequence (DNA): TGCGCCAGCAGTAAACAAGGACCTTCGACCGGGGAGCTGTTTTTT. It specifies CASSKQGPSTGELFF. The whole variable domain, remainder taken from reference TRBV2 and TRBJ2-2, is EPEVTQTPSHQVTQMGQEVILRCVPISNHLYFYWYRQILGQKVEFLVSFYNNEISEKSEIFDDQFSVERPDGSNFTLKIRSTKLEDSAMYFCASSKQGPSTGELFFGEGSRLTVL.

This clonotype has a count of ten or more. The V gene is TRBV9, the J gene TRBJ2-5; 9 bases are shared with TRBD1. After removal of 1 base from V and 3 bases from J, the junction contained 4 bases not matched to a gene. CDR1 and CDR2 (germline): SGDLS, YYNGEE. The CDR3 is made up of 15 amino acids. CDR3 sequence (DNA): TGTGCCAGCAGCGTATCGGGGACAGGGAAAGAGACCCAGTACTTC. It translates to CASSVSGTGKETQYF.

There are many counts of this clonotype. The V call is TRBV27, the J call TRBJ2-2, with D possibly matching TRBD1 (5 bases). V lost 5 bases and J 6 bases, leaving 16 bases between the germline ends. The CDR3 spans 15 residues. Germline lookup yields CDR1 MNHEY and CDR2 SMNVEV (reference sequence). The CDR3 loop is CASSIIQGSPGELFF. The CDR3, as DNA: TGTGCCAGCAGTATAATTCAGGGAAGTCCCGGGGAGCTGTTTTTT.

This clonotype came up many times. The rearrangement links TRBV2 to TRBJ1-1, with D perhaps matching TRBD1 (6 bases). The CDR3 loop spans 13 amino acids. The V end was cut by 8 bases, the J end by 2 bases, with 12 bases between. Germline-derived CDR1 and CDR2 are SNHLY and FYNNEI. This CDR3 reads CASPQGLNTEAFF. CDR3 sequence (DNA): TGTGCCAGCCCACAGGGCCTTAACACTGAAGCTTTCTTT.

This clonotype was seen many times. V and J are TRBV7-2 and TRBJ1-5; D unresolved. This CDR3 is built from 12 residues. Germline V gene data show CDR1 as SGHTA and CDR2 as FQGNSA. Trimming removed 5 bases from V and 9 bases from J, with 11 bases in between. DNA of the CDR3: TGTGCCAGCAGCCGGAGCGGCGGGCCCCAGCATTTT. Amino acid sequence: CASSRSGGPQHF. Using reference TRBV7-2 and TRBJ1-5 for the parts outside the CDR3, the full variable domain is GAGVSQSPSNKVTEKGKDVELRCDPISGHTALYWYRQSLGQGLEFLIYFQGNSAPDKSGLPSDRFSAERTGGSVSTLTIQRTQQEDSAVYLCASSRSGGPQHFGDGTRLSIL.

This clonotype occurred many times. The chain recombines TRBV9 with TRBJ1-1; D might be TRBD1 (6 bases). Trimming left V 3 bases short and J 2 bases short, with 11 bases between. Germline V CDR1 and CDR2: SGDLS, YYNGEE. The CDR3 is 14 amino acids. CDR3 nucleotides: TGTGCCAGCAGCGACCGGACAGAAAACACTGAAGCTTTCTTT. It yields the protein CASSDRTENTEAFF.

In regard to this clonotype: A much larger clone sits a single nucleotide away, making a read error possible. The chain employs TRBV6-8 and TRBJ2-7; D is possibly TRBD1 or TRBD2 (5 bases each). CDR3 length: 15 residues. Germline V gives CDR1 MNHGY, CDR2 SAAAGT. V was pared by 6 bases and J by 6 bases, with 21 bases between. The CDR3 region is CASRGPGAGPPEQYF. The CDR3 bases are TGTGCCAGCAGAGGGCCCGGGGCGGGCCCCCCCGAGCAGTACTTC.

This clonotype has a count of ten or more. V usage is TRBV4-1 and J usage is TRBJ2-5; 9 nucleotides align to TRBD2. In germline, CDR1 is MGHRA, CDR2 YSYEKL. This CDR3 region has 17 residues. The V segment lost 1 base and the J segment 5 bases; nucleotides outside the gene matches: 11. The CDR3 DNA reads as TGCGCCAGCAGCCAAGTTCCAGCGGGAGGTTCAAGGGAGACCCAGTACTTC. Translated: CASSQVPAGGSRETQYF.

This clonotype was counted many times. The chain combines TRBV18 with TRBJ2-1; D assignment may be TRBD1 or TRBD2 (5 bases each). CDR1 and CDR2 (germline): KGHSH, LQKENI. The CDR3 loop spans 15 amino acids. The ends were cut back, 4 bases at V and 7 bases at J, with 17 bases in the middle. The CDR3 DNA reads TGTGCCAGCTCACTTGAGGGGACCTCGGGTAATGAGCAGTTCTTC. Translation gives CASSLEGTSGNEQFF.

This clonotype appeared many times. This chain connects TRBV6-1 to TRBJ2-7; 8 nucleotides line up with TRBD1. CDR1 is MNHNS, CDR2 SASEGT, per germline. V lost 7 bases to trimming and J lost 2 bases; unmatched junction nucleotides: 13. The CDR3 totals 16 residues. The CDR3 loop is CASTTTRTGHTYEQYF. The CDR3 DNA reads TGTGCCAGCACCACTACCCGGACAGGGCATACCTACGAGCAGTACTTC.

The chain combines TRBV27 with TRBJ2-1; D tentatively fits TRBD1 or TRBD2 (5 bases each). This CDR3 is built from 17 residues. Germline assignment: CDR1 MNHEY and CDR2 SMNVEV (reference sequence). Trimming took 1 base from V and 12 from J, leaving 25 bases between them. In DNA, the CDR3 is TGTGCCAGCAGTTTATATTCCGGACATGGGACCACAGATACGCAGTTCTTC. Amino acid sequence: CASSLYSGHGTTDTQFF.

Judged by abundance, this clonotype is medium-sized. The CDR3 DNA reads as TGTGCCAGCAGCCTGAGCGACAATCAGCCCCAGCATTTT. Translated, it gives CASSLSDNQPQHF. The V call is TRBV6-1, the J call TRBJ1-5, with D hard to call. V was trimmed by 6 bases and J by 3 bases, leaving 9 bases between them. Germline CDR1 and CDR2: MNHNS and SASEGT. The CDR3 is 13 residues long.

This clonotype was counted ten times or more. The chain recombines TRBV5-1 with TRBJ2-1; D remains ambiguous. The ends were cut back, 4 bases at V and 7 bases at J, with 12 bases in the middle. The V gene's germline CDR1 is SGHRS and CDR2 YFSETQ. The CDR3 is 13 amino acids. The CDR3 loop reads CASSESPWNEQFF. For the CDR3, the DNA is TGCGCCAGCAGCGAGTCTCCTTGGAATGAGCAGTTCTTC.

This clonotype appeared many times. The chain couples TRBV7-9 to TRBJ2-3; 11 bases are shared with TRBD2. The CDR3 length is 14 residues. Germline CDR1 reads SEHNR; CDR2 reads FQNEAQ (reference sequence). The junction had 3 bases not matched to a gene; V was cut back by 5 bases and J by 5 bases. CDR3 in amino acids: CASSPTSGKDTQYF. The CDR3 bases are TGTGCCAGCAGCCCGACTAGCGGGAAAGATACGCAGTATTTT.

Comment on this clonotype: A much larger clone lies a single base off, so this may be a read error. The V and J genes are TRBV5-1 and TRBJ2-7; tentatively, D is TRBD1 (8 bases). Between the trimmed V and J ends, which lost 4 bases and 3 bases, there was a span of 14 bases. The length of the CDR3 is 14 residues. Per germline, CDR1 SGHRS and CDR2 YFSETQ. CDR3 loop: CASSLTGDYYEQYF. The CDR3 DNA reads as TGCGCCAGCAGCCTGACAGGGGACTACTACGAGCAGTACTTC.

This clonotype was observed at least ten times. The rearrangement links TRBV29-1 to TRBJ1-5, with D tentatively TRBD1 (5 bases). CDR1 and CDR2 (germline): SQVTM, ANQGSEA. Deletions cut 6 bases from V and 2 bases from J, with 14 bases between. CDR3 size: 14 residues. The CDR3 loop is CSVAEGVGNQPQHF. The CDR3 nucleotides are TGCAGCGTCGCTGAAGGGGTTGGCAATCAGCCCCAGCATTTT.

This clonotype was seen many times. This chain joins TRBV3-1 and TRBJ2-5; D is uncertain. V lost 5 bases and J 1 base, leaving 5 bases between the germline ends. Germline V gives CDR1 LGHDT, CDR2 YNNKEL (reference sequence). This CDR3 comprises 12 residues. CDR3 amino acids: CASSSGQETQYF. Written as DNA, the CDR3 is TGTGCCAGCAGCTCAGGCCAAGAGACCCAGTACTTC.

The chain links TRBV25-1 to TRBJ1-4; the D is unclear. CDR1 MGHDK and CDR2 SYGVNS come from the germline V gene. The CDR3 is 15 amino acids. The V and J ends lost 6 bases and 6 bases respectively, with 17 bases between them. CDR3: CASSPGRRPDEKLFF. The CDR3 DNA follows: TGTGCCAGCAGCCCGGGAAGAAGACCCGATGAAAAACTGTTTTTT.

In its sample, this clonotype was seen many times. The chain joins TRBV24-1 to TRBJ2-2, with TRBD2 as a possible D gene (5 bases). CDR3 size: 15 residues. Trimming took off 4 bases at V and 2 bases at J, with 10 bases between the two ends. The germline CDR1 and CDR2 sequences are KGHDR and SFDVKD. The CDR3 nucleotides read TGTGCCACCAGTGAGGGAGACCTAAACACCGGGGAGCTGTTTTTT. This encodes CATSEGDLNTGELFF.

To note about this clonotype: A single base separates this from a much larger clone, so it may be a read error. This chain joins TRBV29-1 and TRBJ1-2, with 8 bases aligning to TRBD1. In germline, CDR1 is SQVTM, CDR2 ANQGSEA. The ends lost 4 bases at V and 7 bases at J; junction bases unmatched: 14. This CDR3 is built from 15 residues. The CDR3 nucleotides read TGCAGCGTTGGGGCAGGGGGCCCTCGGGTGAGTGGCTACACCTTC. This codes for CSVGAGGPRVSGYTF.